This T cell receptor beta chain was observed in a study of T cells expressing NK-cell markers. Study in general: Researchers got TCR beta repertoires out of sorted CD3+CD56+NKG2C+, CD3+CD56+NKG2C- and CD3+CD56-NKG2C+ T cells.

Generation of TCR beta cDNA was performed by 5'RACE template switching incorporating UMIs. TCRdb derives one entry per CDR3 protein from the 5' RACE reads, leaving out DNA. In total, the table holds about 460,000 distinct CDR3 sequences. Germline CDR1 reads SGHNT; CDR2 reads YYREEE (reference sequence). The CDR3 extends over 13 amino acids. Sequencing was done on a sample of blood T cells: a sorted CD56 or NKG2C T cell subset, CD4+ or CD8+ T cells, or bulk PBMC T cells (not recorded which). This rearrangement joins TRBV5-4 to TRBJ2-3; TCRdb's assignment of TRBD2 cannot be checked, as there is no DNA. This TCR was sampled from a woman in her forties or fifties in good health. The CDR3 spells CASSVEPAGVQYF.